This entry concerns a single T cell receptor (beta chain). It has no known antigen specificity. Base qualities are not at hand, and no much larger clone is one base apart. This sample is drawn from a study of shared clonotypes between healthy human individuals (dated by TCRdb to the early 2020s). Context from the whole study: The cohort comprised two women and a few men aged 18 to 49 years. For each donor, three plates each were used for CD4 naive and CD4 memory, two plates were used for CD8 naive, and one plate was used for CD8 memory. Blood TCR repertoires of roughly 5 healthy adults were deeply sequenced to estimate repertoire size and the extent of clonotype sharing between individuals. Different laboratories and diverse techniques were used to prepare libraries and sequence TCR repertoires, to increase sequencing depth and limit assay-specific biases. Each donor's leukapheresis produced roughly between roughly 0.85 and 9.5 billion PBMCs. Broader findings and caveats from the paper: Even with the large sequencing depth, rarefaction of the sorted-subset datasets indicated that sequencing was incomplete. Only blood was sampled, and tissue TCR repertoires likely differ from those in blood. Because the study included only a small number of donors, the genetic and exposure-history diversity represented was limited. Pairwise subsampling led to the expectation that sequencing depth would affect the degree of clonotype sharing among donors. When a few donors were compared, the shared fraction of clonotypes was about 5% for naive CD4, 3% to 4% for naive CD8, 2.3% for memory CD4, and under 0.5% for memory CD8. Compared with non-shared clonotypes, clonotypes shared by all four sorted-subset donors had higher generation probabilities. Larger estimated clonotype richness was generally found for naive subsets than for memory subsets.

Using the deep immunoSEQ assay, TCR CDR3 regions were amplified from genomic DNA by multiplex PCR. Extracted genomic DNA from each cell subset was distributed evenly across all wells of several immunoSEQ 96-well plates, and each plate was treated as a replicate. For sorted subsets, each replicate PCR was loaded with approximately 0.2 ug genomic DNA, equivalent to 32,000 or so T cell genomes. The purified libraries were quantified using a Qubit 3.0 fluorometer, sized with a Bioanalyzer 2100, and then quantified again using the KAPA Library Quantification kit. Every immunoSEQ 96-well plate was sequenced on a dedicated single-read 150-cycle Illumina NextSeq 550 flow cell. Per the authors' processing: Because the immunoSEQ output held only junctional sequences and lacked quality scores, the filtering could not match the filtering applied to full-length reads. Sequences were annotated with PyIR, a Python wrapper for IgBLAST v1.9, and V/J genes and CDR3 were assigned using IMGT germline references. Reads were filtered out if the reads had weak V/J assignments (E-value above 1e-6), no CDR3, stop codons, out-of-frame junctions, or ambiguous translated residues. V3J clonotypes were defined as sequences sharing the same inferred V gene, J gene, and CDR3 amino acid sequence. Percentage overlap between repertoires was computed as shared unique clonotypes divided by the size of the smaller repertoire. Repertoire richness was assessed with RTK rarefaction, the Chao1 estimator, and Recon v2.1 estimates of unobserved clonotypes. For all TCRbeta clonotypes obtained by the gDNA method from a handful of donors, generation probabilities were computed with OLGA. This immuneACCESS table, as held by TCRdb, lists in-frame sequences with V and J called but not all clones. Of the missing ones, under half trace to an unresolved V gene in checked studies; the others have no known cause. The V and J calls and the clone size are those of that table, but D and trimming were determined from the DNA. In this sample the table shows 1.4 million or so clones, approximately 98.5% of which occur a single time. The top ten constitute approximately 0.4% of the sample.

The donors were healthy, HIV-negative adults who had no recently reported acute infections or vaccinations. All donors were Caucasian adults living in Nashville, Tennessee, USA. CD4+ T cells were enriched by magnetic negative selection; naive cells were then positively selected on CD45RA, and the negative fraction formed the memory subset. Blood was collected by leukapheresis, and PBMCs were isolated by Ficoll-Histopaque density gradient centrifugation and then cryopreserved in liquid nitrogen vapor phase. Analytical flow cytometry was used to check the purity and quantity of each magnetically sorted T cell population. From each sorted fraction, genomic DNA was isolated and quantified by UV absorbance on a Nanodrop 2000c. After removal of 3 bases from V and 4 bases from J, the junction retains 11 bases not matched to a gene. The CDR3 holds 15 amino acids from the cysteine to the phenylalanine. Only the CDR3 region is kept as DNA, spanning 45 bases read in frame from base 1. According to the germline V gene (reference sequence), CDR1 reads GTSNPN and CDR2 reads SVGIG.

This sequence uses TRBV30 and TRBJ1-2; 7 bases in the junction line up with TRBD1. The sample taken for sequencing was naive CD4+ T cells sorted from blood. The cell subset or site label of this sample denotes: CD45RA+ positively selected. The TCR originated in a man between 25 and 39 years old in good health. The CDR3 reads as follows: CAWRKGQGGIYGYTF. The nucleotides are TGTGCCTGGAGAAAGGGGCAGGGGGGGATCTATGGCTACACCTTC.